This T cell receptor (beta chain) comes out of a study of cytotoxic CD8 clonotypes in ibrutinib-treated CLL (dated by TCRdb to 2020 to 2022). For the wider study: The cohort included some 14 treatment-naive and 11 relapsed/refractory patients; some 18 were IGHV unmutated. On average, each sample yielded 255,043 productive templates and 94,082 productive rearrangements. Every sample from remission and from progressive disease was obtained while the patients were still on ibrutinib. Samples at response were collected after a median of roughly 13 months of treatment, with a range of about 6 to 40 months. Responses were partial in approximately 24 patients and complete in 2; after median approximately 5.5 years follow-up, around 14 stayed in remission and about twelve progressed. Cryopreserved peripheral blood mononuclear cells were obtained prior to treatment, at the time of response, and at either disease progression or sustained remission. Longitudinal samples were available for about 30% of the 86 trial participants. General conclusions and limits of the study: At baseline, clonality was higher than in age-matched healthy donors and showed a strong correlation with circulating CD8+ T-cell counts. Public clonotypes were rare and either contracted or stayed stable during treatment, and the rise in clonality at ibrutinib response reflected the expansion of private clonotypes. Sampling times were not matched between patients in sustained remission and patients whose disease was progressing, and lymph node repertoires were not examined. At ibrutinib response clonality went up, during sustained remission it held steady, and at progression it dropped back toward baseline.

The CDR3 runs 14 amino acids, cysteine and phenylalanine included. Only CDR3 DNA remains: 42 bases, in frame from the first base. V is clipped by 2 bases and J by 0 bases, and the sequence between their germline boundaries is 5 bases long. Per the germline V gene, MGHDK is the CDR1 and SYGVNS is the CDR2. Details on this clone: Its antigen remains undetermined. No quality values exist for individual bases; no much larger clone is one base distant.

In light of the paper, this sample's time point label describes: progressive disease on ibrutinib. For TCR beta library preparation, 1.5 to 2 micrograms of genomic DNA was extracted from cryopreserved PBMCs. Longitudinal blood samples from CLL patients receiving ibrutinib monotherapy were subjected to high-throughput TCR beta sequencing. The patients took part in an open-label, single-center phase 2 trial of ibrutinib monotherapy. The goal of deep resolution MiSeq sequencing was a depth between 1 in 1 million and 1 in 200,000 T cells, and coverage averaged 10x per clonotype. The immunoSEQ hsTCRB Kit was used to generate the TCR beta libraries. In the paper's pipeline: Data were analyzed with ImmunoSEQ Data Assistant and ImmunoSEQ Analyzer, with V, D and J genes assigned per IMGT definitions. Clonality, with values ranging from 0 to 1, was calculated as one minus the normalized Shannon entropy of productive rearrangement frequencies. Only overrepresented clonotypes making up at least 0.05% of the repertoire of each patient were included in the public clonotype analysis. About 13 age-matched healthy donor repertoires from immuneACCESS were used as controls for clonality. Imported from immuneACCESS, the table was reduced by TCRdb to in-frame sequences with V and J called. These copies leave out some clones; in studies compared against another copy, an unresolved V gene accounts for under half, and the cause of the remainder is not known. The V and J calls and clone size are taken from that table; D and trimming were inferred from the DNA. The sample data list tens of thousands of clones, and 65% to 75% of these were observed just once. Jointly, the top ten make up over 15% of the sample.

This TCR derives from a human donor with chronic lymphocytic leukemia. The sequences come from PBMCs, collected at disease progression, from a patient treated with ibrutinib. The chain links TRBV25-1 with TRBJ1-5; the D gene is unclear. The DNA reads TGTGCCAGCAGTGAAAGGAATAGCAATCAGCCCCAGCATTTT. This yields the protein CASSERNSNQPQHF.